A single sample is the source of the 9 T cell receptor beta chains below, sequenced in a study of T cells in Graves' hyperthyroidism and ophthalmopathy. It was RNA transcripts that yielded the amplified TCR beta CDR3 regions. The TCR CDR3 first-round RT-PCR relied on the HTBI primer set. Each CDR3 protein gets one entry after TCRdb re-called the multiplex PCR reads with MiXCR. This sample has about 740,000 distinct CDR3 sequences, with 11% to 15% found just once. The sample comprised blood. The source of these receptors is a woman aged 18 to 35 with Graves' hyperthyroidism.

This clonotype has at least ten counts. This chain uses TRBV11-2 with TRBJ2-3; 10 bases are a match to TRBD1. Germline values: CDR1 SGHAT, CDR2 FQNNGV. The V and J ends lost 1 base and 1 base, in that order; junction bases with no gene match: 2. The CDR3 is made up of 16 amino acids. The DNA for the CDR3 is TGTGCCAGCAGCTTAGGGACAGGGGGGCGCACAGATACGCAGTATTTT. It codes for CASSLGTGGRTDTQYF.

This clonotype has just a few counts. A much larger clone differs by one base, so this may be a read error. The chain combines TRBV11-2 with TRBJ2-1; 9 nucleotides line up with TRBD2. The germline V gene encodes CDR1 SGHAT and CDR2 FQNNGV. Trimming cost V 5 bases and J 0 bases; bases outside gene matches: 14. There are 19 residues in the CDR3. Written as DNA, the CDR3 is TGTGCCAGCAGCAGGGGAGGGGCTAGCGGGACCAGCTCCTACAATGAGCAGTTCTTC. The encoded protein is CASSRGGASGTSSYNEQFF.

The chain joins TRBV30 to TRBJ1-2; TRBD1 matches 11 bases. V gave up 0 bases and J gave up 7 bases; unmatched junction bases: 10. CDR3 length: 16 amino acids. The germline V gene encodes CDR1 GTSNPN and CDR2 SVGIG (reference sequence). CDR3 sequence reads: CAWSVLRTGGAGGYTF. The CDR3, as DNA: TGTGCCTGGAGTGTACTAAGGACAGGGGGCGCTGGTGGCTACACCTTC. The whole variable domain, remainder taken from reference TRBV30 and TRBJ1-2, is SQTIHQWPATLVQPVGSPLSLECTVEGTSNPNLYWYRQAAGRGLQLLFYSVGIGQISSEVPQNLSASRPQDRQFILSSKKLLLSDSGFYLCAWSVLRTGGAGGYTFGSGTRLTVV.

The CDR3 region is CASSQDLTGTGNYGYTF. The CDR3 DNA follows: TGCGCCAGCAGCCAAGACCTGACCGGGACAGGGAACTATGGCTACACCTTC. The gene calls are TRBV4-3 and TRBJ1-2, with 9 bases aligning to TRBD1. The CDR3 spans 17 residues. V shed 0 bases, J shed 2 bases, and the junction held 7 bases outside the gene matches. Germline V gene sequence: CDR1 LGHNA, CDR2 YSLEER.

There are many counts of this clonotype. The chain carries TRBV4-1 and TRBJ2-1, with 9 positions matching TRBD2. This CDR3 contains 15 residues. V dropped 2 bases and J dropped 2; count of bases not matched to a gene: 1. CDR1 and CDR2 (germline): MGHRA, YSYEKL. The CDR3 here is CASSQTSGPYNEQFF. Written as DNA, the CDR3 is TGCGCCAGCAGCCAAACTAGCGGGCCCTACAATGAGCAGTTCTTC.

This clonotype has at least ten counts. The rearrangement uses TRBV2 and TRBJ1-5; 11 bases agree with TRBD1. Germline lookup yields CDR1 SNHLY and CDR2 FYNNEI. Germline trimming cut 7 bases from V and 0 bases from J; bases unmatched to any gene: 5. The CDR3 spans 16 residues. The CDR3 sequence: CASKGQGVYSNQPQHF. CDR3 coding DNA: TGTGCCAGCAAGGGACAGGGGGTTTATAGCAATCAGCCCCAGCATTTT.

In this sample, this clonotype turned up many times. The gene calls are TRBV11-2 and TRBJ2-3; D may be TRBD2 (6 bases). CDR1 and CDR2 from the germline V gene are SGHAT and FQNNGV. The CDR3 consists of 16 residues. Trimming left V 3 bases short and J 2 bases short, with 15 bases between. In DNA form, the CDR3 reads TGTGCCAGCAGCTTTCAATGGGACTTCTCCACAGATACGCAGTATTTT. Its protein is CASSFQWDFSTDTQYF.

This clonotype was observed a few times. The V call is TRBV4-1, the J call TRBJ1-5; D uncertain. The CDR3 extends over 16 amino acids. Germline lookup yields CDR1 MGHRA and CDR2 YSYEKL. V was trimmed by 1 base and J by 0 bases, leaving 10 bases between them. The CDR3 loop is CASSQVSGISNQPQHF. The DNA for the CDR3 is TGCGCCAGCAGCCAAGTGTCGGGGATTAGCAATCAGCCCCAGCATTTT.

This clonotype was counted many times. The rearrangement uses TRBV5-8 and TRBJ2-7, with no clear D. V was cut by 4 bases and J by 0 bases, with 17 bases left in between. The CDR3 runs to 16 residues. Germline-derived CDR1 and CDR2 are SGHTS and YDEGEE. The CDR3 is CASSRSTWANSYEQYF. The CDR3 DNA reads TGTGCCAGCAGCAGAAGTACGTGGGCGAACTCCTACGAGCAGTACTTC.